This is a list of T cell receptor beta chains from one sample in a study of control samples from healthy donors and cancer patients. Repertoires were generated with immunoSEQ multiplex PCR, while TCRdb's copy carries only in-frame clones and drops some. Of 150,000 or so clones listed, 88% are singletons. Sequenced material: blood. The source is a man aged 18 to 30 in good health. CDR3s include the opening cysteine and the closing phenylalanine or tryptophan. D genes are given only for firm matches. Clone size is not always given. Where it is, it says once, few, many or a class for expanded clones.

CDR3: CASSALTGGGNSPLHF
DNA: TGTGCCAGTAGTGCCCTGACCGGGGGCGGTAATTCACCCCTCCACTTT
D: .
J: TRBJ1-6
size: .
V: TRBV19

CDR3: CASSYYSYETQYF
DNA: TGTGCCAGCAGTTACTATTCTTACGAGACCCAGTACTTC
D: .
J: TRBJ2-5
size: .
V: TRBV6-2/TRBV6-3

CDR3: CASSSPRPFYEQYF
DNA: TGTGCCAGCAGTTCCCCCCGTCCGTTCTACGAGCAGTACTTC
D: .
J: TRBJ2-7
size: .
V: TRBV28

CDR3: CASSYVGGDYEQYF
DNA: TGTGCCAGCAGTTACGTCGGGGGGGACTACGAGCAGTACTTC
D: TRBD2
J: TRBJ2-7
size: .
V: TRBV6-2/TRBV6-3

CDR3: CASSQDFSGTEAFF
DNA: TGTGCCAGCAGCCAAGATTTTTCCGGCACTGAAGCTTTCTTT
D: .
J: TRBJ1-1
size: .
V: TRBV4-2

CDR3: CASRPGGGNTIYF
DNA: TGTGCCAGTAGGCCTGGAGGGGGAAACACCATATATTTT
D: .
J: TRBJ1-3
size: .
V: TRBV19

CDR3: CASSAPQGGVDEQYF
DNA: TGTGCCAGCAGCGCCCCACAGGGTGGTGTAGACGAGCAGTACTTC
D: .
J: TRBJ2-7
size: .
V: TRBV7-9

CDR3: CASSPLTPLGTGIYTGELFF
DNA: TGTGCCAGCAGCCCCCTTACCCCGTTAGGGACAGGGATCTACACCGGGGAGCTGTTTTTT
D: TRBD1
J: TRBJ2-2
size: .
V: TRBV3-1/TRBV3-2

CDR3: CASSLALAGGVTQYF
DNA: TGTGCCAGCAGCTTAGCGTTGGCAGGGGGGGTGACCCAGTACTTC
D: .
J: TRBJ2-5
size: once
V: TRBV7-8

CDR3: CASSVVGGEQFF
DNA: TGTGCCAGCAGCGTAGTTGGAGGGGAGCAGTTCTTC
D: .
J: TRBJ2-1
size: .
V: TRBV9

CDR3: CASSLAGGMESGNTIYF
DNA: TGCGCCAGCAGCTTGGCGGGGGGTATGGAGTCTGGAAACACCATATATTTT
D: .
J: TRBJ1-3
size: once
V: TRBV5-1

CDR3: CASSFSGISYEQYF
DNA: TGTGCCAGCAGTTTTTCGGGTATCTCCTACGAGCAGTACTTC
D: .
J: TRBJ2-7
size: .
V: TRBV6-5

CDR3: CASSPEDDTQYF
DNA: TGCGCCAGCAGCCCAGAGGATGATACGCAGTATTTT
D: .
J: TRBJ2-3
size: .
V: TRBV5-1

CDR3: CASSQEDRDGSYEQYF
DNA: TGTGCCAGCAGCCAAGAGGATAGGGACGGCTCCTACGAGCAGTACTTC
D: .
J: TRBJ2-7
size: .
V: TRBV3-1/TRBV3-2

CDR3: CATSWADGSYNEQFF
DNA: TGTGCCACCAGCTGGGCGGATGGCTCCTACAATGAGCAGTTCTTC
D: .
J: TRBJ2-1
size: .
V: TRBV15

CDR3: CASSMGGTNQETQYF
DNA: TGTGCCAGTAGTATGGGAGGGACTAACCAAGAGACCCAGTACTTC
D: TRBD2
J: TRBJ2-5
size: .
V: TRBV19

CDR3: CASSASRGRAETQYF
DNA: TGTGCCAGTAGTGCTTCAAGGGGCAGGGCTGAGACCCAGTACTTC
D: .
J: TRBJ2-5
size: .
V: TRBV19

CDR3: CASSMGLTPYIQYF
DNA: TGTGCCAGTAGTATGGGGCTCACTCCCTACATTCAGTACTTC
D: .
J: TRBJ2-4
size: .
V: TRBV19

CDR3: CASSKYEKLFF
DNA: TGTGCCAGCAGCAAATATGAAAAACTGTTTTTT
D: .
J: TRBJ1-4
size: few
V: TRBV21-1

CDR3: CAWGDRDTEAFF
DNA: TGTGCCTGGGGAGACAGGGACACTGAAGCTTTCTTT
D: TRBD1
J: TRBJ1-1
size: .
V: TRBV30

CDR3: CASSLTGGTSTDTQYF
DNA: TGTGCCAGCAGCCTGACTGGTGGTACTAGCACAGATACGCAGTATTTT
D: .
J: TRBJ2-3
size: once
V: TRBV7-9

CDR3: CATSRDGGQSSYNEQFF
DNA: TGTGCCACCAGCAGAGATGGAGGACAGAGCTCCTACAATGAGCAGTTCTTC
D: .
J: TRBJ2-1
size: .
V: TRBV15

CDR3: CASSLGAVSNQPQHF
DNA: TGTGCCAGCAGCTTAGGAGCAGTCAGCAATCAGCCCCAGCATTTT
D: .
J: TRBJ1-5
size: .
V: TRBV7-2

CDR3: CASATGRRPNQPQHF
DNA: TGTGCCAGCGCCACCGGGCGCCGTCCCAATCAGCCCCAGCATTTT
D: .
J: TRBJ1-5
size: .
V: TRBV21-1

CDR3: CASNPGANTGELFF
DNA: TGTGCCAGTAATCCGGGGGCGAACACCGGGGAGCTGTTTTTT
D: .
J: TRBJ2-2
size: .
V: TRBV19

CDR3: CASSSSPATAQHF
DNA: TGTGCCAGCAGCTCCAGCCCCGCTACGGCCCAGCATTTT
D: .
J: TRBJ1-5
size: .
V: TRBV5-6

CDR3: CASSLRPPYEQYF
DNA: TGTGCCAGCAGCTTGAGGCCTCCCTACGAGCAGTACTTC
D: .
J: TRBJ2-7
size: .
V: TRBV5-5

CDR3: CASSFSNEQFF
DNA: TGTGCCAGCAGTTTTTCCAATGAGCAGTTCTTC
D: .
J: TRBJ2-1
size: once
V: TRBV5-5

CDR3: CASTRGGYNEQFF
DNA: TGTGCCAGTACGAGGGGGGGATACAATGAGCAGTTCTTC
D: .
J: TRBJ2-1
size: .
V: TRBV19

CDR3: CASSSVVDSPLHF
DNA: TGTGCCAGCAGTTCCGTTGTAGATTCACCCCTCCACTTT
D: .
J: TRBJ1-6
size: .
V: TRBV2

CDR3: CASSYSTTSWGYTF
DNA: TGTGCCAGCAGTTACTCGACCACAAGTTGGGGCTACACCTTC
D: .
J: TRBJ1-2
size: .
V: TRBV6-2/TRBV6-3

CDR3: CASSQATVAENTEAFF
DNA: TGCGCCAGCAGCCAAGCCACGGTGGCGGAAAACACTGAAGCTTTCTTT
D: .
J: TRBJ1-1
size: .
V: TRBV4-3

CDR3: CASSTDRGRTDTQYF
DNA: TGTGCCAGCTCTACAGACAGGGGACGCACAGATACGCAGTATTTT
D: TRBD1
J: TRBJ2-3
size: .
V: TRBV18

CDR3: CASSQLLGGDSYEQYF
DNA: TGCGCCAGCAGCCAATTGTTGGGGGGGGACTCCTACGAGCAGTACTTC
D: TRBD2
J: TRBJ2-7
size: .
V: TRBV4-3

CDR3: CASSTGDRGAETQYF
DNA: TGTGCCAGTAGTACCGGGGACAGGGGCGCGGAGACCCAGTACTTC
D: TRBD1
J: TRBJ2-5
size: once
V: TRBV19

CDR3: CASSSLIPNSYNEQFF
DNA: TGTGCCAGCAGTTCCCTGATCCCTAACTCCTACAATGAGCAGTTCTTC
D: .
J: TRBJ2-1
size: .
V: TRBV28

CDR3: CAWRKTEYTEAFF
DNA: TGTGCCTGGAGGAAGACAGAATACACTGAAGCTTTCTTT
D: .
J: TRBJ1-1
size: .
V: TRBV30

CDR3: CASSLGPFGANQPQHF
DNA: TGTGCCAGTAGCCTCGGGCCCTTCGGAGCCAATCAGCCCCAGCATTTT
D: .
J: TRBJ1-5
size: .
V: TRBV19

CDR3: CASSQGFVSGSTNEKLFF
DNA: TGCGCCAGCAGCCAAGGCTTCGTGTCAGGATCAACTAATGAAAAACTGTTTTTT
D: .
J: TRBJ1-4
size: .
V: TRBV4-1

CDR3: CASSGPPDEQYF
DNA: TGCGCCAGCAGTGGCCCCCCCGACGAGCAGTACTTC
D: .
J: TRBJ2-7
size: .
V: TRBV10-2

CDR3: CASSLASGGAGELFF
DNA: TGTGCCAGCAGCTTAGCCAGCGGGGGTGCCGGGGAGCTGTTTTTT
D: TRBD2
J: TRBJ2-2
size: .
V: TRBV7-2

CDR3: CSVVGDRMNTEAFF
DNA: TGCAGCGTGGTTGGGGACAGGATGAACACTGAAGCTTTCTTT
D: TRBD1
J: TRBJ1-1
size: once
V: TRBV29-1

CDR3: CASSIGGGTEAFF
DNA: TGTGCCAGTAGTATCGGGGGCGGAACTGAAGCTTTCTTT
D: .
J: TRBJ1-1
size: .
V: TRBV19

CDR3: CASSTQFRQYF
DNA: TGTGCCAGTAGTACACAGTTTAGGCAGTATTTT
D: .
J: TRBJ2-3
size: .
V: TRBV19

CDR3: CATSDRVGEQYF
DNA: TGTGCCACCAGTGACAGGGTGGGCGAGCAGTACTTC
D: .
J: TRBJ2-7
size: .
V: TRBV24-1

CDR3: CASSLFQGRETQYF
DNA: TGTGCCAGCAGTTTATTCCAGGGGAGGGAGACCCAGTACTTC
D: .
J: TRBJ2-5
size: .
V: TRBV27

CDR3: CASSLTGAGAEAFF
DNA: TGTGCCAGCAGCTTGACAGGGGCCGGGGCTGAAGCTTTCTTT
D: TRBD1
J: TRBJ1-1
size: .
V: TRBV5-6

CDR3: CSVEPRTGSEQYF
DNA: TGCAGCGTTGAACCAAGGACAGGGTCAGAGCAGTACTTC
D: TRBD1
J: TRBJ2-7
size: .
V: TRBV29-1

CDR3: CASSLNRGVYEQYF
DNA: TGTGCCAGTAGTTTAAACAGGGGTGTCTACGAGCAGTACTTC
D: TRBD1
J: TRBJ2-7
size: .
V: TRBV2

CDR3: CASRTRDRGSAFF
DNA: TGTGCCAGCAGAACCCGGGACAGGGGCTCAGCTTTCTTT
D: TRBD1
J: TRBJ1-1
size: .
V: TRBV28

CDR3: CASSGGVRQANTGELFF
DNA: TGTGCCAGCAGCGGGGGGGTGAGGCAGGCGAACACCGGGGAGCTGTTTTTT
D: TRBD2
J: TRBJ2-2
size: .
V: TRBV5-4

CDR3: CASSPRLAAETQYF
DNA: TGTGCCAGCAGCCCTCGACTAGCGGCAGAGACCCAGTACTTC
D: TRBD2
J: TRBJ2-5
size: .
V: TRBV13

CDR3: CASSTDRGHEQYF
DNA: TGTGCCAGCAGTACTGACAGGGGCCACGAGCAGTACTTC
D: TRBD1
J: TRBJ2-7
size: .
V: TRBV27

CDR3: CASGGTSTDTQYF
DNA: TGTGCCAGCGGGGGGACAAGCACAGATACGCAGTATTTT
D: .
J: TRBJ2-3
size: .
V: TRBV6-6